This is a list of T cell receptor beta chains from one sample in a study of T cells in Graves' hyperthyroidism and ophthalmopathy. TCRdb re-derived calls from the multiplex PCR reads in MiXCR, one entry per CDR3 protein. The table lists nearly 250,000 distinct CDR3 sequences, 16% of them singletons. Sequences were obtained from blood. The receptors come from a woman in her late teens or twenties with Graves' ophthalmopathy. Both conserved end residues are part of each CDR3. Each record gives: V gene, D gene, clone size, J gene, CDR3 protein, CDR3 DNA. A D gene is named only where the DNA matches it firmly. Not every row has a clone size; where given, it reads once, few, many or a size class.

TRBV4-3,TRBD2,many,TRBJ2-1,CASSQGLADYNEQFF,TGCGCCAGCAGCCAAGGACTAGCGGACTACAATGAGCAGTTCTTC
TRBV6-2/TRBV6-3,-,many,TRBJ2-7,CASSYRDANIYEQYF,TGTGCCAGCAGTTACCGGGACGCAAATATCTACGAGCAGTACTTC
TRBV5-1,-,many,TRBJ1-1,CASSLGHRIQNTEAFF,TGCGCCAGCAGCTTAGGACACCGAATCCAGAACACTGAAGCTTTCTTT
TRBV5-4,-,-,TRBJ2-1,CASSPYNNEQFF,TGTGCCAGCAGCCCCTACAACAATGAGCAGTTCTTC
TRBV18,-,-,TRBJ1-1,CASSPRVRQADTEAFF,TGTGCCAGCTCACCACGGGTTCGACAGGCTGACACTGAAGCTTTCTTT
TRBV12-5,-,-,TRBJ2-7,CAGGYEQYF,TGTGCTGGGGGCTACGAGCAGTACTTC
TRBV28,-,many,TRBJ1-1,CASSLRNLRGTEAFF,TGTGCCAGCAGTTTACGAAACCTACGGGGCACTGAAGCTTTCTTT
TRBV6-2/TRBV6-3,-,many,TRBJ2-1,CASRKGVGASSYNEQFF,TGTGCCAGCAGAAAAGGAGTGGGGGCGAGCTCCTACAATGAGCAGTTCTTC
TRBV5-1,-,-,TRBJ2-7,CASSSPIQGDYEQYF,TGCGCCAGCAGCTCACCGATACAGGGAGACTACGAGCAGTACTTC
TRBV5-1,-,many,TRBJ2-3,CASSLGNPTDTQYF,TGCGCCAGCAGCTTGGGCAATCCCACAGATACGCAGTATTTT
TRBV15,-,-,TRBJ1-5,CATSRDFGGNQPQHF,TGTGCCACCAGCAGAGATTTTGGTGGCAATCAGCCCCAGCATTTT
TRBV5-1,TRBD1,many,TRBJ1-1,CASSKGQGEDTEAFF,TGCGCCAGCAGCAAAGGACAGGGGGAGGACACTGAAGCTTTCTTT
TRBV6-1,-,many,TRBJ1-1,CASSDDTGSEAFF,TGTGCCAGCAGTGACGATACAGGCTCTGAAGCTTTCTTT
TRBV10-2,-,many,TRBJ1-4,CASSQTVEKLFF,TGCGCCAGCAGTCAGACGGTGGAAAAACTGTTTTTT
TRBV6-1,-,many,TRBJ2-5,CASNGRPVETQYF,TGTGCCAGCAACGGCAGGCCAGTTGAGACCCAGTACTTC
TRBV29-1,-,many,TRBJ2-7,CSVGNPDYEQYF,TGCAGCGTTGGTAACCCAGACTACGAGCAGTACTTC
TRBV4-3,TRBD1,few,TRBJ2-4,CASSQGTGKNIQYF,TGCGCCAGCAGCCAAGGGACAGGGAAAAACATTCAGTACTTC
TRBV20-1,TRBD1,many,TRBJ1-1,CSARSPQGQASVEAFF,TGCAGTGCTAGATCCCCCCAAGGACAGGCTTCGGTTGAAGCTTTCTTT
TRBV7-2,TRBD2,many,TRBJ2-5,CASGRAQETQYF,TGTGCCAGCGGGAGGGCCCAAGAGACCCAGTACTTC
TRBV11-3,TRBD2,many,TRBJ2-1,CASSLRGGALAGVEQFF,TGTGCCAGCAGCTTACGGGGGGGGGCACTAGCGGGAGTGGAGCAGTTCTTC
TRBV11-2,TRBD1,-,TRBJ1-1,CASSLDQGGANTEAFF,TGTGCCAGCAGCTTAGATCAGGGGGGGGCGAACACTGAAGCTTTCTTT
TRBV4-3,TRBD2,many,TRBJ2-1,CASSQFPLLAGVHNEQFF,TGCGCCAGCAGCCAATTCCCCTTACTAGCGGGAGTCCACAATGAGCAGTTCTTC
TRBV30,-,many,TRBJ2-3,CAWHRGDASTDTQYF,TGTGCCTGGCACCGAGGGGACGCTAGCACAGATACGCAGTATTTT
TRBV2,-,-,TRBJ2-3,CASSDRPKGRDTQYF,TGTGCCAGCAGTGATCGACCGAAAGGGAGGGATACGCAGTATTTT
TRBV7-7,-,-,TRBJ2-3,CASSLGQGPDTQYF,TGTGCTAGCAGCTTAGGCCAGGGCCCAGATACGCAGTATTTT
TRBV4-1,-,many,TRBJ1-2,CASSQDTTGIGGYTF,TGCGCCAGCAGCCAAGACACCACAGGGATAGGCGGCTACACCTTC
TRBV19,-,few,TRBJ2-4,CASRTDGQAATQYF,TGTGCCAGTAGGACTGACGGGCAGGCGGCTACTCAGTACTTC
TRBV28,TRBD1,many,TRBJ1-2,CASSPQGQGISYTF,TGTGCCAGCAGTCCGCAGGGACAGGGGATCAGCTACACCTTC
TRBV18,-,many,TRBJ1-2,CASSPPIETGGYTF,TGTGCCAGCTCACCCCCCATTGAGACGGGCGGCTACACCTTC
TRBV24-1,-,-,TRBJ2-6,CATSERAGANVLTF,TGTGCCACCAGTGAAAGGGCCGGGGCCAACGTCCTGACTTTC
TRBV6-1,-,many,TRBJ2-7,CASSHRALSYEQYF,TGTGCCAGCAGCCACCGGGCCCTCTCCTACGAGCAGTACTTC
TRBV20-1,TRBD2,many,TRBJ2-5,CSASSGGARQETQYF,TGCAGTGCTAGCAGCGGGGGGGCGAGGCAAGAGACCCAGTACTTC
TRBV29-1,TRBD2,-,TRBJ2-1,CSVSYPGTSGTDNEQFF,TGCAGCGTCTCCTACCCCGGGACTAGCGGAACCGACAATGAGCAGTTCTTC
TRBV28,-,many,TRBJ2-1,CASSLGTGFYNEQFF,TGTGCCAGCAGCCTAGGCACAGGGTTCTACAATGAGCAGTTCTTC
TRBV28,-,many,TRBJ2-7,CASSLSGDSSYEQYF,TGTGCCAGCAGTTTATCCGGGGACTCGTCCTACGAGCAGTACTTC
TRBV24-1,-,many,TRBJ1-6,CATSDPVQFVNNSPLHF,TGTGCCACCAGTGATCCCGTACAGTTCGTTAATAATTCACCCCTCCACTTT
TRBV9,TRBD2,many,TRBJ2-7,CASSVASGSAYEQYF,TGTGCCAGCAGCGTAGCTAGCGGGAGTGCCTACGAGCAGTACTTC
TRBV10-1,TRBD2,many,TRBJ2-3,CASSVAGVMDTQYF,TGCGCCAGCAGTGTGGCGGGGGTTATGGATACGCAGTATTTT
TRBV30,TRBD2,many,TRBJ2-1,CAWSVQGGGEQFF,TGTGCCTGGAGTGTACAAGGCGGGGGTGAGCAGTTCTTC
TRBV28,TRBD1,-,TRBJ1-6,CDVRQGSPLHF,TGTGACGTTAGACAGGGTTCACCCCTCCACTTT
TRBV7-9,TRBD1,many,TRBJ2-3,CASSPPFTGTGTDTQYF,TGTGCCAGCAGCCCCCCCTTTACCGGGACAGGCACAGATACGCAGTATTTT
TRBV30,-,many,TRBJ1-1,CAWSGYGTEAFF,TGTGCCTGGAGTGGGTATGGCACTGAAGCTTTCTTT
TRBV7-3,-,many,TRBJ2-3,CASSGQGLDTQYF,TGTGCCAGCAGCGGGCAGGGGCTGGATACGCAGTATTTT
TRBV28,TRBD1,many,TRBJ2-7,CASSSHSPGQLYEQYF,TGTGCCAGCAGTTCTCACTCCCCGGGACAGCTCTACGAGCAGTACTTC
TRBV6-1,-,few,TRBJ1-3,CASSEGLGTGGNTIYF,TGTGCCAGCAGTGAAGGCTTAGGAACAGGGGGAAACACCATATATTTT
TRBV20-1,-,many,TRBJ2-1,CSARDTGHNEQFF,TGCAGTGCTAGAGATACAGGGCACAATGAGCAGTTCTTC
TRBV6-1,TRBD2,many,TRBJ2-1,CASSSDGTSGRVWNEQFF,TGTGCCAGCAGTTCCGACGGAACTAGCGGGAGGGTCTGGAATGAGCAGTTCTTC